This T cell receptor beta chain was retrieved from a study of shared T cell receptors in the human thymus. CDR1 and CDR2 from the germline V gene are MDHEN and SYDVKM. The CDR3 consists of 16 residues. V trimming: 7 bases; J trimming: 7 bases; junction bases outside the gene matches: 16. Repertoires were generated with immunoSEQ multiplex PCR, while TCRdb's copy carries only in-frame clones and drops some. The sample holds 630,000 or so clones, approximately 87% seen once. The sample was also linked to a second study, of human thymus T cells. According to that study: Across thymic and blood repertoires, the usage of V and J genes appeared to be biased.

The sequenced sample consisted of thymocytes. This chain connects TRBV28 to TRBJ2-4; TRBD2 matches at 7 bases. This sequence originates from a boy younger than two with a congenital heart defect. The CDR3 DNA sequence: TGTGCCAGCAATCTCGGAGAGCCCGCAGCGGGGAACATTCAGTACTTC. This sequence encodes CASNLGEPAAGNIQYF.